This T cell receptor beta chain was observed in a study of blood T cell repertoires in COVID-19. The assay was immunoSEQ multiplex PCR, and TCRdb's table has in-frame clones only and misses some. The sample shows nearly 200,000 clones, almost 85% of them seen only once. The CDR3 covers 13 residues. J was trimmed by 7 bases and V by 5 bases; bases with no gene match: 4. Germline lookup yields CDR1 SGHAT and CDR2 FQNNGV. This chain links TRBV11-2 with TRBJ1-2; 10 nucleotides match TRBD1. The receptor comes from a human donor with acute or convalescent COVID-19. The donor label of this sample is uncertain. The sample comprised peripheral blood. CDR3 residues: CASSPDRGSGYTF. The CDR3 region has the DNA TGTGCCAGCAGCCCGGACAGGGGGAGTGGCTACACCTTC.